This TCR beta chain is from a study of response to subunit inactivated influenza vaccine. Via MiXCR, TCRdb re-called the RT-PCR reads, giving one row per CDR3 protein. The sample shows 800,000 to 1,000,000 distinct CDR3 sequences, roughly 20% of them seen only once. Trimming removed 2 bases from V and 4 bases from J, with 8 bases in between. The CDR3 sequence is 13 residues long. CDR1 is ENHRY and CDR2 is SYGVKD in the germline V gene. The receptor was derived from a man in his fifties who received an inactivated influenza vaccine. This specimen was PBMCs from blood, taken less than 6 days after vaccination. This chain links TRBV10-3 with TRBJ1-2, with D unclear. The CDR3 reads CAISEGGFYGYTF. For the CDR3, the DNA is TGTGCCATCAGTGAGGGAGGTTTCTATGGCTACACCTTC.